This TCR beta chain comes out of a study of T cell responses to AZD1222 COVID-19 vaccine (dated by TCRdb to about 2021). Regarding the complete study: Because spike-specific TCR depth and breadth did not differ between the two schedules, AZD1222 recipients who got a second dose at roughly 4 weeks were pooled with those who got a second dose at roughly 12 weeks. TCR sequencing was performed for 230 to 250 trial participants, of whom about 200 were given two doses of AZD1222 and approximately 25 were given two doses of MenACWY control vaccine. Trial participants were enrolled into age subgroups of 18-55, 56-69 and 70-plus years, which contained around 140, 26 and 57 TCR-sequenced participants, respectively.

A note on this clone: Its antigen specificity is not known. No much larger clone is present one base from it, and per-base qualities are unavailable.

There are 16 amino acids in the CDR3, from cysteine to phenylalanine inclusive. Only CDR3 DNA remains: 48 bases, in frame from the first base. CDR1 MNHNS and CDR2 SASEGT are derived from the germline V gene. The germline ends are 13 bases apart after V is trimmed by 2 bases and J by 0 bases. On the study overall, not on this receptor specifically: Conclusions about previously exposed vaccinees are limited, since just five or six AZD1222 recipients were seropositive for SARS-CoV-2 at baseline. After two AZD1222 doses, both the breadth and the depth of spike-specific TCRs were significantly higher than at day 0 and than in MenACWY recipients. Reportedly, close to half of the unique spike-specific TCRs recognized epitopes lying outside the regions that are mutated in the B.1.351 and B.1.1.7 variants. Because no samples from the day 14 peak response were available, repertoires could be characterized only after the peak T cell response. Participants were mostly white British and included more females than males, and it was suggested by the authors that clonal diversity may have been underestimated. In the small 56-69-year group, the increase in depth fell short of significance, most likely because of low power. The vaccine-associated CD4 TCRs covered the entire spike protein, and the dominant responses fell in regions 160-218 and 743-854.

The CDR3 regions of human TCRbeta chains were analyzed by immunosequencing. Turning to the authors' computational methods: TCRs in the repertoires were compared against a reference library of SARS-CoV-2-specific TCRs that had been generated with the MIRA antigen-specificity platform. Breadth meant the fraction of unique TCRs that were SARS-CoV-2-associated, whereas depth meant the fraction of total T cells that were SARS-CoV-2-associated. Using the MIRA data, each spike-specific TCR was mapped to the spike region that the TCR reacts to and placed in a CD4 or CD8 class. Log10-transformed breadth and depth values were compared by one-way ANOVA with Sidak's multiple comparisons tests. TCRdb took this table from immuneACCESS and kept in-frame rearrangements with V and J called. Such tables lack part of the clones; where checked against another copy, unresolved V genes explain under half of the gap, and the rest is unexplained. The V and J calls and the clone size are those of that table, but D and trimming were determined from the DNA. The sample table contains 110,000 to 150,000 clones; only one count was recorded for more than 85% of them. Of the sample, under 4.5% is held by the ten largest clones.

What the time point label conveys for this sample: baseline before first vaccination. Vaccinee samples were obtained from the UK trials COV001 and COV002, which included a single-blind randomized controlled phase 2/3 trial of AZD1222 (ChAdOx1 nCoV-19) in healthy adults. For TCRbeta chain sequencing, PBMC samples from trial participants were taken at day 0 and at day 28 after the second dose. This receptor was identified in an adult in good health. The rearrangement combines TRBV6-1 with TRBJ1-2, with no confident D gene call. Material: peripheral blood, obtained on day 0 of AZD1222 vaccination. The CDR3 has the sequence CASSENSRFANYGYTF. The DNA reads as follows: TGTGCCAGCAGTGAAAATAGCCGATTTGCTAACTATGGCTACACCTTC.